Below, 20 T cell receptor beta chains from the same sample are listed, as sequenced in a study of T cells after yellow fever vaccination. MiXCR, applied by TCRdb to the 5' RACE reads, yields one record per CDR3 protein. This sample has about 340,000 distinct CDR3 sequences; 3% to 4.5% occur once, and the top ten carry 20% to 25%. The sequencing here drew on PBMCs, taken 5 days after the yellow fever booster vaccination. Receptors originate from a man aged 18 to 29 who received the YFV17D yellow fever vaccine.

This clonotype was seen ten or more times. The J gene is TRBJ2-2, the V gene TRBV6-5; 8 bases agree with TRBD2. The trim removed 6 bases at V and 6 bases at J, leaving 3 bases unmatched. The CDR3 loop spans 13 amino acids. Germline CDR1 reads MNHEY; CDR2 reads SVGAGI. CDR3 amino acids: CASSPGGSGELFF. The CDR3 DNA is TGTGCCAGCAGCCCGGGGGGGTCCGGGGAGCTGTTTTTT.

This chain links TRBV19 with TRBJ2-2; TRBD2 is a possible D gene (6 bases). This CDR3 has 14 amino acids. Trimming stripped 10 bases from V and 1 base from J, with 13 bases between. The germline gives CDR1 LNHDA, CDR2 SQIVND (reference sequence). The CDR3 bases are TGTGCCACCACAAGAGCGGGGAACACCGGGGAGCTGTTTTTT. Translation: CATTRAGNTGELFF.

This clonotype was detected only a few times. The J gene is TRBJ1-2, the V gene TRBV7-2; 8 bases are a match to TRBD1. The CDR3 loop spans 15 amino acids. CDR1 is SGHTA and CDR2 is FQGNSA in the germline V gene. V shed 5 bases and J 4 bases; nucleotides not matched to a gene: 9. CDR3 nucleotides: TGTGCCAGCAGCCCCGGACAGGGTGACGCCTATGGCTACACCTTC. It is translated as CASSPGQGDAYGYTF.

This clonotype was seen more than once but under ten times. The genes are TRBV10-3 and TRBJ2-7; TRBD1 aligns across 7 bases. Germline CDR1 reads ENHRY; CDR2 reads SYGVKD. The J segment lost 0 bases and the V segment lost 10 bases, leaving 21 bases of the junction unmatched. This CDR3 comprises 18 residues. The CDR3 sequence: CATTRALQDREISYEQYF. CDR3 DNA sequence: TGTGCCACTACCCGGGCGCTCCAAGACAGGGAGATCTCCTACGAGCAGTACTTC.

The rearrangement uses TRBV19 and TRBJ1-5; D is undetermined. The V gene lost 3 bases and the J gene lost 7 bases, with 10 bases spanning the gap. Germline values: CDR1 LNHDA, CDR2 SQIVND (reference sequence). The CDR3 loop spans 13 amino acids. CDR3 region: CASSIGAGQPQHF. CDR3 in DNA: TGTGCCAGTAGTATCGGTGCTGGACAGCCCCAGCATTTT.

This clonotype has at least ten counts. The chain has TRBV10-3 and TRBJ2-5; 7 positions match TRBD2. CDR3 size: 13 residues. Germline CDR1 reads ENHRY; CDR2 reads SYGVKD. After removal of 4 bases from V and 4 bases from J, the junction contained 3 bases not matched to a gene. For the CDR3, the DNA is TGTGCCATCAGTGGACTAGCAGGAGAGACCCAGTACTTC. This sequence encodes CAISGLAGETQYF.

The sample holds many counts of this clonotype. This chain links TRBV29-1 with TRBJ2-1, with D perhaps TRBD2 (6 bases). V was cut by 2 bases and J by 2 bases, with 16 bases left in between. The CDR3 runs 16 residues. Germline V lookup: CDR1 SQVTM, CDR2 ANQGSEA. The CDR3, as DNA: TGCAGCGTTGAAATTCTGGGACTCACAGCCTACAATGAGCAGTTCTTC. It yields the protein CSVEILGLTAYNEQFF.

This clonotype was detected ten times or more. The rearrangement joins TRBV4-3 to TRBJ1-2; D is uncertain. V was cut by 0 bases and J by 3 bases, with 8 bases left in between. Per germline, CDR1 LGHNA and CDR2 YSLEER. This CDR3 has 14 amino acids. The CDR3 reads CASSQDRVYYGYTF. The CDR3 DNA reads TGCGCCAGCAGCCAAGATCGGGTCTACTATGGCTACACCTTC.

The rearrangement uses TRBV2 and TRBJ2-7; D is possibly TRBD2 (6 bases). V was shortened by 7 bases and J by 7 bases, with 17 bases between the two germline ends. Per the germline V gene, CDR1 is SNHLY and CDR2 is FYNNEI. The CDR3 is 13 residues long. CDR3 coding DNA: TGTGCCAGCACCAACCGGGACTTCCCGGAGCAGTACGTC. Translating gives CASTNRDFPEQYV.

The chain couples TRBV12-3 or TRBV12-4 to TRBJ1-2, with D uncertain. This CDR3 region has 15 residues. V lost 3 bases, J lost 2 bases, and 13 bases lay in between. CDR3 nucleotide sequence: TGTGCCAGCAGTTTGAAGCGGTCAATGAACTATGGCTACACCTTC. Amino acids: CASSLKRSMNYGYTF.

This clonotype was recorded many times. The chain uses TRBV12-3 or TRBV12-4 and TRBJ2-2; 10 bases map to TRBD2. Germline trimming cut 6 bases from V and 4 bases from J; bases unmatched to any gene: 5. The CDR3 sequence is 15 residues long. The DNA for the CDR3 is TGTGCCAGCAGCGTAGCGGGGGGCCTCACCGGGGAGCTGTTTTTT. Translated: CASSVAGGLTGELFF.

This clonotype showed up just a few times. The rearrangement joins TRBV12-5 to TRBJ1-5; no definite D call. V lost 9 bases, J lost 0 bases, and 15 bases lay in between. The CDR3 contains 15 residues. Germline V gene data show CDR1 as LGHNT and CDR2 as FRNRAP. The CDR3 bases are TGTGCTAGCCCCATGGCGGTTTATAGCAATCAGCCCCAGCATTTT. Its translation is CASPMAVYSNQPQHF. The full variable domain, in which reference TRBV12-5 and TRBJ1-5 provide the parts outside the CDR3, is DARVTQTPRHKVTEMGQEVTMRCQPILGHNTVFWYRQTMMQGLELLAYFRNRAPLDDSGMPKDRFSAEMPDATLATLKIQPSEPRDSAVYFCASPMAVYSNQPQHFGDGTRLSIL.

This clonotype came up a few times. V is TRBV3-1 and J is TRBJ1-4; D not resolved. V was pared by 6 bases and J by 6 bases, with 14 bases between. This CDR3 spans 14 amino acids. CDR1 is LGHDT and CDR2 is YNNKEL in the germline V gene (reference sequence). CDR3 DNA sequence: TGTGCCAGCAGTCGTTGGACGTATGATGAAAAACTGTTTTTT. Protein: CASSRWTYDEKLFF.

The sample holds many counts of this clonotype. This chain joins TRBV5-4 and TRBJ2-1, with unresolved D. The CDR3 length is 16 residues. Germline CDR1 is SGHNT and CDR2 is YYREEE (reference sequence). V was clipped by 0 bases and J by 0 bases, with 10 bases between them. The DNA of the CDR3 is TGTGCCAGCAGCTTGGCGGAGCCGAGCTCCTACAATGAGCAGTTCTTC. It encodes CASSLAEPSSYNEQFF.

About this clonotype: Here the CDR3 omits its conserved ending phenylalanine or tryptophan, so a read error is the likely source. The chain combines TRBV6-2 or TRBV6-3 with TRBJ1-6, with no clear D. The CDR3 consists of 16 residues. Germline CDR1 is MNHEY and CDR2 is SVGEGT. Trimming removed 0 bases from V and 8 bases from J, with 14 bases in between. CDR3 protein: CASSYSSAAWDSPLHL. CDR3 coding DNA: TGTGCCAGCAGTTACTCGAGTGCGGCCTGGGATTCACCCCTCCACCTT.

At least ten counts were recorded for this clonotype. V is TRBV7-2 and J is TRBJ2-7, with D hard to call. Trimming left V 2 bases short and J 6 bases short, with 14 bases between. From germline, CDR1 is SGHTA and CDR2 FQGNSA. This CDR3 is built from 14 residues. In DNA form, the CDR3 reads TGTGCCAGCAGCTTAAACGTAGGATCGGGCGAGCAGTACGTC. Amino acid sequence: CASSLNVGSGEQYV.

The chain uses TRBV24-1 and TRBJ2-2; either TRBD1 or TRBD2 may fit D (5 bases each). The CDR3 spans 14 residues. CDR1 and CDR2 from the germline V gene are KGHDR and SFDVKD. The V end lost 6 bases, the J end lost 4 bases, and 11 bases lay between the germline ends. The CDR3 region has the DNA TGTGCCACCAGTCCAGGGAGATTCACCGGGGAGCTGTTTTTT. Translated: CATSPGRFTGELFF.

This clonotype was observed a few times. The chain employs TRBV9 and TRBJ2-3, with a possible D match to TRBD2 (6 bases). The CDR3 is 14 amino acids. Deletions cut 0 bases from V and 6 bases from J, with 11 bases between. Germline V CDR1 and CDR2: SGDLS, YYNGEE. CDR3 DNA: TGTGCCAGCAGCGTAGGCCTAGCGCCCGATACGCAGTATTTT. Translated, it gives CASSVGLAPDTQYF. Full variable domain (outside the CDR3, taken from reference TRBV9 and TRBJ2-3): DSGVTQTPKHLITATGQRVTLRCSPRSGDLSVYWYQQSLDQGLQFLIQYYNGEERAKGNILERFSAQQFPDLHSELNLSSLELGDSALYFCASSVGLAPDTQYFGPGTRLTVL.

This sequence joins TRBV11-2 and TRBJ2-5, with 9 bases matching TRBD2. V trimming: 0 bases; J trimming: 1 base; junction bases outside the gene matches: 6. The CDR3 covers 17 residues. Germline V gives CDR1 SGHAT, CDR2 FQNNGV. The DNA for the CDR3 is TGTGCCAGCAGCTTAGAGGGACTAGCCGCGCCCCAAGAGACCCAGTACTTC. It yields the protein CASSLEGLAAPQETQYF.

J is TRBJ2-1 and V is TRBV6-5; perhaps D is TRBD1 or TRBD2 (5 bases each). The CDR3 is made up of 13 amino acids. Per the germline V gene, CDR1 is MNHEY and CDR2 is SVGAGI. V shed 7 bases and J shed 5 bases, with 12 bases lying between them. The CDR3 DNA follows: TGTGCCAGCACCAAGGGACCCAACAATGAGCAGTTCTTC. Protein product: CASTKGPNNEQFF.